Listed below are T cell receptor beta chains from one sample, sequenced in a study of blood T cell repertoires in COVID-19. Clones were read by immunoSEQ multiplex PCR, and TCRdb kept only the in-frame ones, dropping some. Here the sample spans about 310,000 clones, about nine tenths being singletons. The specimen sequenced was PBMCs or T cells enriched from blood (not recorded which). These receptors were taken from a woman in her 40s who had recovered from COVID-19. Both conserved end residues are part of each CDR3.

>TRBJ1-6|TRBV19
CASSRRAGTGGRSDSPLHF
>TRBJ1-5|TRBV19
CASSTGKGSRKNQPQHF
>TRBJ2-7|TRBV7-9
CASSPDRASYEQYF
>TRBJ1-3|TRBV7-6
CASSLARDRGNSGNTIYF
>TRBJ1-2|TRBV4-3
CASSQDIGSRGYGYTF
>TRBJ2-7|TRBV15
CATSREDITYEQYF
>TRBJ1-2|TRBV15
CATSISGGITNYGYTF
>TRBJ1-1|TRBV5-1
CASSLDGGGINTEAFF
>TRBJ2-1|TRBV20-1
CLADFYNEQFF
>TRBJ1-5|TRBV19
CASSRPGFSNQPQHF
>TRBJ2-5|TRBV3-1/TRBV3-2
CASSLTSGEWETQYF
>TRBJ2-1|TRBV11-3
CASSLALAGDSYNEQFF
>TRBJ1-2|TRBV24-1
CATSDSAAGKGGDYGYTF
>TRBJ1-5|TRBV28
CASSFTGGVYSNQPQHF
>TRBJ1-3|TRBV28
CASSPPGQGSGNTIYF
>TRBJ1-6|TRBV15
CATRTDRGRFVRNSPLHF
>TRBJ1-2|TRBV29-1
CSVPVQNYGYTF
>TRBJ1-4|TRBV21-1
CASSIHHQEGSTNEKLFF
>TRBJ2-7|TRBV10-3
CAISSGASGAYEQYF
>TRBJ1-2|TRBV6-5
CASSLQESYGYTF
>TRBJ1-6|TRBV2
CASIRQGNSPLHF
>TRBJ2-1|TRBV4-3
CASSIQATGLAGAGVNEQFF
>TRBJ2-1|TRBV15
CATSRGGSSYNEQFF
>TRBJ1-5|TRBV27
CASSPNGYSNQPQHF
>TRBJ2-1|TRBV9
CASSIMDNYNEQFF
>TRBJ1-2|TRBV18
CASSPGGINYGYTF
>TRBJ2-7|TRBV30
CAWRLGSAGGQYEQYF
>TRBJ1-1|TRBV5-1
CASSLGAAGTEAFF
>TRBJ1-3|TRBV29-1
CSVGGGVGNTIYF
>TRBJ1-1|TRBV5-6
CASLGGKVTEAFF
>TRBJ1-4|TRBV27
CASSYQGATNEKLFF
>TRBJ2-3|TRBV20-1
CSASLAGGSTDTQYF
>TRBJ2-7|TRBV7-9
CASSSGWAATPYEQYF
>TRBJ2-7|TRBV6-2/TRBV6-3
CASSYTRGFSYEQYF
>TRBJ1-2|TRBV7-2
CASSLTGEGYGYTF
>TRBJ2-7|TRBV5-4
CASSLDRGAGREQYF
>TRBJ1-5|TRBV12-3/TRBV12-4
CASSWGDSYLHF
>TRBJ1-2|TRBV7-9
CASSLATWPKSYTF
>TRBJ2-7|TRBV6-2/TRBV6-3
CASSYNVQEYEQYF
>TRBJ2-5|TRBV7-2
CASSLAGSVQETQYF
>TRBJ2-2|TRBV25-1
CASRTWTGFYTGELFF
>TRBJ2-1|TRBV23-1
CASSHNRRQVF
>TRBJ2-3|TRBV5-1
CASSIGQGRISYTDTQYF